What follows describes a single T cell receptor beta chain. The CDR3 carries no conserved terminal phenylalanine or tryptophan, so it likely arises from a read error. Because the CDR3's place on the DNA is in doubt, the DNA is left out and the CDR3 is given as listed by TCRdb. This record belongs to a study of blood T cell repertoires in COVID-19. Per the authors' pipeline: Reference gene primer amplification in the assay estimated nucleated cell counts. Clones were read by immunoSEQ multiplex PCR, and TCRdb kept only the in-frame ones, dropping some. The V and J calls and clone size come from that table; D and trimming were worked out from the DNA. In the table there are 110,000 to 150,000 clones, approximately 84% of which are singletons. This sequence was found in a woman in her sixties with acute or convalescent COVID-19. Sequencing input: peripheral blood.

The CDR3: CLKGGTGDLPGI. The chain recombines TRBV6-8 with TRBJ1-4; TRBD1, the D gene given by the table, was not confirmed from the DNA. The CDR3 is 12 residues long, ends included. CDR1 and CDR2 (germline): MNHGY, SAAAGT.